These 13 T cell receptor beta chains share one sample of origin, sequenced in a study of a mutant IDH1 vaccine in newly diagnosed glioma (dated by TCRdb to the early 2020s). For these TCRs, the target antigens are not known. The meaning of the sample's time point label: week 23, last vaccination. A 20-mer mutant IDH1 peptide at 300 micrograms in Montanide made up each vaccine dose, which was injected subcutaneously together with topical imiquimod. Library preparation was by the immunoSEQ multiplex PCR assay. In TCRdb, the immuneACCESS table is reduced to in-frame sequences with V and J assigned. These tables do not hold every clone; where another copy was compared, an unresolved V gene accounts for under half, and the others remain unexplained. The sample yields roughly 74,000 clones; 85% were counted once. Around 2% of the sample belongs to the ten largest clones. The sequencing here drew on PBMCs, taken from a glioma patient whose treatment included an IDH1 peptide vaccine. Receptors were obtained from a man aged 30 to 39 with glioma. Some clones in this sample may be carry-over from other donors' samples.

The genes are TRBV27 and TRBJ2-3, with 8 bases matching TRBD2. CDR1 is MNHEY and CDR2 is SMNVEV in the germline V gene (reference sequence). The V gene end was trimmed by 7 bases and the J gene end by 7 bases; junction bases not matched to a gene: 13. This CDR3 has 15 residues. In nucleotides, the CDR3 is TGTGCCAGCACCCACTCCAGCGGGGGTAGAAATACGCAGTATTTT. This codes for CASTHSSGGRNTQYF.

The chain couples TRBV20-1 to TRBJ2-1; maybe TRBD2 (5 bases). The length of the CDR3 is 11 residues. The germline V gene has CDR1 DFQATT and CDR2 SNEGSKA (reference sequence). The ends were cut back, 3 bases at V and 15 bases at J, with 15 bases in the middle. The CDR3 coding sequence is TGCAGTGCTAGGGACTTCCCCAGTGTGTTCTTC. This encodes CSARDFPSVFF.

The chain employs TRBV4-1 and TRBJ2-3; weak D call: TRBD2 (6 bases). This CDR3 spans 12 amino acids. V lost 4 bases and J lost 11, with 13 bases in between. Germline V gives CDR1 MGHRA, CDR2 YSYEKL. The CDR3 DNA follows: TGCGCCAGCAGCCCCGATGGGGGGAGGCAGTATTTT. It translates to CASSPDGGRQYF.

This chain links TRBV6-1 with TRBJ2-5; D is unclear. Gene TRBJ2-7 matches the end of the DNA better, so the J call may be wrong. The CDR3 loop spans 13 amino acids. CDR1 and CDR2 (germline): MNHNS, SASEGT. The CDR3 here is CASTVPASYEQYF. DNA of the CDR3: TGTGCCAGCACGGTACCAGCTTCCTACGAGCAGTACTTC.

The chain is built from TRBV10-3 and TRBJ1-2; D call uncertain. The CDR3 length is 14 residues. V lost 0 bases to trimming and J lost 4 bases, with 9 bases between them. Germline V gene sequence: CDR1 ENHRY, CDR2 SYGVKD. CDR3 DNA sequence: TGTGCCATCAGTGAGTCGGGTCAGGCCTATGGCTACACCTTC. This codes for CAISESGQAYGYTF.

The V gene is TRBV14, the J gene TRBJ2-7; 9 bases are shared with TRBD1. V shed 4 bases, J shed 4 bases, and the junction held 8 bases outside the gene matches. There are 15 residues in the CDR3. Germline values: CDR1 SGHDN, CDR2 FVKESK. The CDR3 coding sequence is TGTGCCAGCAGCCTCCGTGGACAGGGGTTTTACGAGCAGTACTTC. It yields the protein CASSLRGQGFYEQYF. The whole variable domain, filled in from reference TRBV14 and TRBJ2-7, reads EAGVTQFPSHSVIEKGQTVTLRCDPISGHDNLYWYRRVMGKEIKFLLHFVKESKQDESGMPNNRFLAERTGGTYSTLKVQPAELEDSGVYFCASSLRGQGFYEQYFGPGTRLTVT.

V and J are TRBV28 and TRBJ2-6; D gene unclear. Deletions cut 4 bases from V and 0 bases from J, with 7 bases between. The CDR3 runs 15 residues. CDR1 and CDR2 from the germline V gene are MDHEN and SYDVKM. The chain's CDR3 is CASSSWYSGANVLTF. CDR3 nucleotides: TGTGCCAGCAGTTCTTGGTACTCTGGGGCCAACGTCCTGACTTTC.

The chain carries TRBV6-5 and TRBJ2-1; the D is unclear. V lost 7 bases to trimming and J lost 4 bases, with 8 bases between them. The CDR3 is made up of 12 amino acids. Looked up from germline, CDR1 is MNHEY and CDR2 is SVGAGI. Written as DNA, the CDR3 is TGTGCCAGCACTGACTTGTACAATGAGCAGTTCTTC. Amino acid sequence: CASTDLYNEQFF.

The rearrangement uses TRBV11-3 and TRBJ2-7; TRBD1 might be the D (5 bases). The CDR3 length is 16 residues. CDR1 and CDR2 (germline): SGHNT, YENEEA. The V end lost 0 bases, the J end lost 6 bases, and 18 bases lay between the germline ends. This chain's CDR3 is CASSLDPAGYFPEQYF. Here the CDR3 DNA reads TGTGCCAGCAGCTTAGATCCGGCAGGGTATTTTCCCGAGCAGTACTTC.

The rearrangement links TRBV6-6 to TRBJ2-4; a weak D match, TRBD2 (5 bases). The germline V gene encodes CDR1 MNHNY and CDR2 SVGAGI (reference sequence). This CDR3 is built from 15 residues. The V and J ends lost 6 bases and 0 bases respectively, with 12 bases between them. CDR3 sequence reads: CASSPDLIAKNIQYF. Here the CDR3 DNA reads TGTGCCAGCAGCCCGGACTTAATAGCCAAAAACATTCAGTACTTC.

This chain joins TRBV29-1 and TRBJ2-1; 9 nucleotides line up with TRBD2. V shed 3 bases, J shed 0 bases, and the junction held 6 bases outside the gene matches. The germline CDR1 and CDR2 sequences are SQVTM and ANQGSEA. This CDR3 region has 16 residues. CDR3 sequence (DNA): TGCAGCGTTGATGGCCTAGCGGGGAGCTCCTACAATGAGCAGTTCTTC. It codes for CSVDGLAGSSYNEQFF.

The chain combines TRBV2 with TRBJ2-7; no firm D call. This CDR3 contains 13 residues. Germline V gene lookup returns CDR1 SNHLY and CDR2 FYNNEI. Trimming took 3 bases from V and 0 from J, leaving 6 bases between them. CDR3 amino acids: CASSDVRSYEQYF. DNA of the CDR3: TGTGCCAGCAGTGACGTCCGCTCCTACGAGCAGTACTTC. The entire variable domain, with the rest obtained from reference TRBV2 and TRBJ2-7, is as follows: EPEVTQTPSHQVTQMGQEVILRCVPISNHLYFYWYRQILGQKVEFLVSFYNNEISEKSEIFDDQFSVERPDGSNFTLKIRSTKLEDSAMYFCASSDVRSYEQYFGPGTRLTVT.

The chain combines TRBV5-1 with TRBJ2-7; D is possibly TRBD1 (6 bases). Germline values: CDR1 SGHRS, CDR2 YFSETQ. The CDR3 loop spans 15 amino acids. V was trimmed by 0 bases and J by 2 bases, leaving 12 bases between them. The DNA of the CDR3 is TGCGCCAGCAGCTTGGCCGGGACACCCACCTACGAGCAGTACTTC. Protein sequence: CASSLAGTPTYEQYF.